Described below is a single T cell receptor (beta chain) sequence and its context. This specimen belongs to a study of cytomegalovirus exposure and HLA in healthy donors. The germline CDR1 and CDR2 sequences are LNHDA and SQIVND (reference sequence). V lost 11 bases and J lost 8, with 25 bases in between. The CDR3 has 15 amino acids. This table comes from immunoSEQ multiplex PCR, and its TCRdb copy is limited to in-frame clones, with some not included. Found here are roughly 280,000 clones, approximately 86% of them singletons; the top ten hold approximately 1%. This clonotype was sampled from a woman aged 18-29 years in good health and CMV-seronegative. This chain joins TRBV19 and TRBJ2-1; perhaps TRBD2 as D (6 bases). Source material: PBMCs. The CDR3 here is CAASGGRRSTYEQFF. CDR3 sequence (DNA): TGTGCCGCCTCTGGGGGGAGACGGAGTACGTATGAGCAGTTCTTC.